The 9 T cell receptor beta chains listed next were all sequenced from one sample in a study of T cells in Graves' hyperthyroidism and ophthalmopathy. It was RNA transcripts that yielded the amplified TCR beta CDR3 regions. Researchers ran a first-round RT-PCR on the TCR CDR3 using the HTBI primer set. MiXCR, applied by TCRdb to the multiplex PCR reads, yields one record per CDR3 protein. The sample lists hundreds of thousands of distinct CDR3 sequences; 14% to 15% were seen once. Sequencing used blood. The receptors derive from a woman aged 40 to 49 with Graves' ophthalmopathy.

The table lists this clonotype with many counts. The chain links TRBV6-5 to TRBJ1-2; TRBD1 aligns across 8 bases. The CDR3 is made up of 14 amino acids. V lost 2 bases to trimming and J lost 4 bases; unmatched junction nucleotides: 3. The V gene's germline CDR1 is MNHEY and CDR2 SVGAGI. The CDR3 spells CASSYQGAGYGYTF. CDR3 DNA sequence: TGTGCCAGCAGTTACCAGGGGGCAGGCTATGGCTACACCTTC.

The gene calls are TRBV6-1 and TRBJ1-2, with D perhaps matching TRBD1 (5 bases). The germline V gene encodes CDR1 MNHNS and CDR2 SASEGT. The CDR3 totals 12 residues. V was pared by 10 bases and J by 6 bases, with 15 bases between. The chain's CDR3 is CATSTSGNGYTF. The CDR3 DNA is TGTGCCACTTCGACCTCAGGGAATGGCTACACCTTC.

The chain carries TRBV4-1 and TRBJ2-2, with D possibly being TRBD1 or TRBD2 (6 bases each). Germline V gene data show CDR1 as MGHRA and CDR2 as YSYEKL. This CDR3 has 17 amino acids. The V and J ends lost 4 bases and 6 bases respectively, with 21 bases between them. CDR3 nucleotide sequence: TGCGCCAGCAGCCTCCAAGGGGGGACCGGTGGCCCCGGGGAGCTGTTTTTT. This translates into CASSLQGGTGGPGELFF.

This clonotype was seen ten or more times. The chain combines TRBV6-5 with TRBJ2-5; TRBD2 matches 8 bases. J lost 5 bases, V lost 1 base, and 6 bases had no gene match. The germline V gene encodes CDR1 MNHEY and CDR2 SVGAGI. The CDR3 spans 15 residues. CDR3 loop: CASSYFRAGDETQYF. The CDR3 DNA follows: TGTGCCAGCAGTTACTTTCGAGCGGGAGACGAGACCCAGTACTTC.

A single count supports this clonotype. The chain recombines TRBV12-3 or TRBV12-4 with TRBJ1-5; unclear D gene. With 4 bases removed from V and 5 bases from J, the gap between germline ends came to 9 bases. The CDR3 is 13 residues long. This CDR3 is CASSSDIHQPQHF. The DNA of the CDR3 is TGTGCCAGCAGTTCTGATATCCATCAGCCCCAGCATTTT.

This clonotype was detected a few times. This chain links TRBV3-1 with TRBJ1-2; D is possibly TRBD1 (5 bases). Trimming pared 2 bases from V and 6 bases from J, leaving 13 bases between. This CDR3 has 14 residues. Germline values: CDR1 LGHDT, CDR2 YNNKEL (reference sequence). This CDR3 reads CASSQNGGRNGYTF. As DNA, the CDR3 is TGTGCCAGCAGCCAAAATGGGGGGAGGAATGGCTACACCTTC.

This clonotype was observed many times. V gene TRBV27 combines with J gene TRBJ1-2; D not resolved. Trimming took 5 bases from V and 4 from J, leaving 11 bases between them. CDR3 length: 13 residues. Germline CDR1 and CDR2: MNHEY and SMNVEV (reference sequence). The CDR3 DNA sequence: TGTGCCAGCAGTCTAAAGGGCAGCTATGGCTACACCTTC. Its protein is CASSLKGSYGYTF.

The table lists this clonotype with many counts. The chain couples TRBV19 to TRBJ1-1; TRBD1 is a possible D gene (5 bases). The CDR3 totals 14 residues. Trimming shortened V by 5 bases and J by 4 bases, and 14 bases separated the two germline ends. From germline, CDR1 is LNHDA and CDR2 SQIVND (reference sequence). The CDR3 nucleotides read TGTGCCAGTAGTGGTCGGGGGAGTCGCACTGAAGCTTTCTTT. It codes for CASSGRGSRTEAFF.

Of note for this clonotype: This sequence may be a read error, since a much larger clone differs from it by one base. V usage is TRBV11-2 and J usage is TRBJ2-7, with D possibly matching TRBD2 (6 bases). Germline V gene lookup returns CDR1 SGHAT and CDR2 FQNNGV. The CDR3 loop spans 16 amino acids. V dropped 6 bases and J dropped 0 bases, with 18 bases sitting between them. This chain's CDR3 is CASSQAGGLPSYEQYF. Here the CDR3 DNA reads TGTGCCAGCAGTCAAGCCGGAGGGCTCCCCTCCTACGAGCAGTACTTC.